Sequencing of this T cell receptor beta chain was carried out in a study of blood T cell repertoires in COVID-19. Study overall: COVID-19 samples from acute and convalescent phases originated in the United States, Italy and Spain. Nucleic acid was either cDNA or gDNA, and it came from T cells, B-cell-depleted T cells, or PBMCs.

In germline, CDR1 is SGHTA, CDR2 FQGNSA. CDR3 size: 17 residues. The trim removed 0 bases at V and 4 bases at J, leaving 9 bases unmatched. The method was immunoSEQ multiplex PCR; TCRdb's version includes in-frame clones alone and lacks a portion of them. Of about 330,000 clones in the sample, around four fifths were seen once. The TCR originated in a woman between 50 and 59 years old with acute or convalescent COVID-19. The material sequenced was peripheral blood. The chain has TRBV7-2 and TRBJ2-5; the match to TRBD2 covers 9 bases. DNA for the CDR3: TGTGCCAGCAGCTTAGCCGCCTCTGGAGCGGGGGGAGAGACCCAGTACTTC. This gives the protein CASSLAASGAGGETQYF.